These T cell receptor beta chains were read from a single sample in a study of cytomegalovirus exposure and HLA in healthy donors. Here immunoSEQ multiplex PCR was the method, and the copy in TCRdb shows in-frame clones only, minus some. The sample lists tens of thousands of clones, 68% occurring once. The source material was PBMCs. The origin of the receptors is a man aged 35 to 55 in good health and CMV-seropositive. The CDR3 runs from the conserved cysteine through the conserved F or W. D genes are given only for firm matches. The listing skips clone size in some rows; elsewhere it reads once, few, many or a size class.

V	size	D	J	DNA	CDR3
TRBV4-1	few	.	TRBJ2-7	TGCGCCAGCAGCCAAGGAGGGATTTACGAGCAGTACTTC	CASSQGGIYEQYF
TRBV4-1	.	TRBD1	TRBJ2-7	TGCGCCAGCAGCCAAGGTGGACAGGGGGCCTACGAGCAGTACTTC	CASSQGGQGAYEQYF
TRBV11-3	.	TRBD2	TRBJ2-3	TGTGCCAGCAGCTTGACTAGCAGCACAGATACGCAGTATTTT	CASSLTSSTDTQYF
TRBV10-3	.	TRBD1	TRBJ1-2	TGTGCCATCAGTGAAGGGGGACAGGCCAATTATGGCTACACCTTC	CAISEGGQANYGYTF
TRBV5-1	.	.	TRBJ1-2	TGCGCCAGCAGCTCGGGACTTGGGAGGGAGGACTATGGCTACACCTTC	CASSSGLGREDYGYTF
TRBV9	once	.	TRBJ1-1	TGTGCCAGCAGCGTAGGGCAGTACACTGAAGCTTTCTTT	CASSVGQYTEAFF
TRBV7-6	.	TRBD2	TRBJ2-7	TGTGCCAACCACGCCACTAGCGGGAGACCCCCAAACCGTTACGAGCAGTACTTC	CANHATSGRPPNRYEQYF
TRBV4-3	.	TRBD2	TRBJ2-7	TGCGCCAGCAGCCCAACCGGGACTAGCGGGAGATTACGGTACTTC	CASSPTGTSGRLRYF
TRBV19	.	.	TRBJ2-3	TGTGCCAGTAGTGTTGACAGGTGGGAGACAGATACGCAGTATTTT	CASSVDRWETDTQYF
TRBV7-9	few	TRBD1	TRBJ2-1	TGTGCCAGCAGCCCAATCCGGGACAGATTTGAGCAGTTCTTC	CASSPIRDRFEQFF
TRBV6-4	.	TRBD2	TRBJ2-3	TGTGCCAGCAGTGAGGTAGCGGGAAGACCAGATACGCAGTATTTT	CASSEVAGRPDTQYF
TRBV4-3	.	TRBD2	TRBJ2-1	TGCGCCAGCAGCCAAGATCTCCCTACTAGCGGCAGATACAATGAGCAGTTCTTC	CASSQDLPTSGRYNEQFF
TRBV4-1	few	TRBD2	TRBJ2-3	TGCGCCAGCAGCCTTCGACCTAGCGGGGGATTGATTGGCACAGATACGCAGTATTTT	CASSLRPSGGLIGTDTQYF
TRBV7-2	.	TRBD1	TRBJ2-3	TGTGCCAGCAGCTCGACAGGGGCGGTGCAGTATTTT	CASSSTGAVQYF
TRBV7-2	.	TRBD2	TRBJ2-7	TGTGCCAGCAGCTTAGCGCTAAGGCTAGCGGGAGCCTACGAGCAGTACTTC	CASSLALRLAGAYEQYF
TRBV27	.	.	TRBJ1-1	TGTGCCAGCAACCCGTATGGGGGCGATTTAATCACTGAAGCTTTCTTT	CASNPYGGDLITEAFF
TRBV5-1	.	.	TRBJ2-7	TGCGCCAGCAGGGGGAGCTCCTACGAGCAGTACTTC	CASRGSSYEQYF
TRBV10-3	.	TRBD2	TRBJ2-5	TGTGCCATCAGTGAGGGGGGACTAGTGGAACAGACCCAGTACTTC	CAISEGGLVEQTQYF
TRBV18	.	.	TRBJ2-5	TGTGCCAGCTCACTCCAAGGGGCGGCAGCCCGCCGTGAGACCCAGTACTTC	CASSLQGAAARRETQYF
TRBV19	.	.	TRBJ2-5	TGTGCCAGTAGTACCTTCAGGGGCGGAGGAGAGACCCAGTACTTC	CASSTFRGGGETQYF
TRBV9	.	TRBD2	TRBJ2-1	TGTGCCAGCAGCGCTGTAGCGGGGGGCTACAATGAGCAGTTCTTC	CASSAVAGGYNEQFF
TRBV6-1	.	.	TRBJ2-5	TGTGCCAGCAGTGTCCTAGCGTGGTACTTC	CASSVLAWYF
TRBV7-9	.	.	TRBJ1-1	TGTGCCAGCAGCTTAGCCGGGGGGGCTGAAGCTTTCTTT	CASSLAGGAEAFF
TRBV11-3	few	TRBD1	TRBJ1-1	TGTGCCAGCACCCAAAACGTGGGACAGTTCACTGAAGCTTTCTTT	CASTQNVGQFTEAFF
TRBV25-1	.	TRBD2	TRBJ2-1	TGTGCCAGCAGTGACCATAGGACTAGCGGGAGGGATTCCAATGAGCAGTTCTTC	CASSDHRTSGRDSNEQFF
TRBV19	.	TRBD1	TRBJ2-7	TGTGCCAGTAGTATCGGGACAGGCCCGTACGAGCAGTACTTC	CASSIGTGPYEQYF
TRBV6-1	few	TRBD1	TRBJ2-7	TGTGCCAGCAGTCGGGACAGGGGATCACACGAGCAGTACTTC	CASSRDRGSHEQYF
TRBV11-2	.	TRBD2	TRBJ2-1	TGTGCCAGCAGCTTAGCACTAGCGGGAGCCAATGAGCAGTTCTTC	CASSLALAGANEQFF
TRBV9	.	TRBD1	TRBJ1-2	TGTGCCAGCAGCGTGGGACAGGGGGCGCACGGCTACACCTTC	CASSVGQGAHGYTF
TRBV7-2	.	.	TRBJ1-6	TGTGCTAGCAGCATCAAGGCCCGGACAGATTCACCCCTCCACTTT	CASSIKARTDSPLHF
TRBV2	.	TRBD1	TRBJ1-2	TGTGCCAGCAGTGCAGGGACAGGGTATGGCTACACCTTC	CASSAGTGYGYTF
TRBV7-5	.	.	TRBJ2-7	TGTGCCAGAAGCAAGGGACAGGGGACCTACGAGCAGTACTTC	CARSKGQGTYEQYF
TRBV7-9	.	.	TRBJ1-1	TGTGCCAGCAGCTTAGCGCCGGGGGGGAGGACTGAAGCTTTCTTT	CASSLAPGGRTEAFF
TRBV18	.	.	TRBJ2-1	TGTGCCAGCTCACCATCCGCGGGGAGCTCCTACAATGAGCAGTTCTTC	CASSPSAGSSYNEQFF
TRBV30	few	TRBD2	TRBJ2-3	TGTGCCTGGAGTGTACTCCGGGGGGCAGATACGCAGTATTTT	CAWSVLRGADTQYF
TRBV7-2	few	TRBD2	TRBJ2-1	TGTGCCAGCAGCCGACTAGCTCGCAATGAGCAGTTCTTC	CASSRLARNEQFF
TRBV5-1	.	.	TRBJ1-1	TGCGCCAGCAGCCTAGACGAGAACACTGAAGCTTTCTTT	CASSLDENTEAFF
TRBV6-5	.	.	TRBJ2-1	TGTGCCAGCAGCTGGGGAGCGGGTAAGAATGAGCAGTTCTTC	CASSWGAGKNEQFF
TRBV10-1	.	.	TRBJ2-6	TGCGCCAGCAGAGGGAGCTCTGGGGCCAACGTCCTGACTTTC	CASRGSSGANVLTF
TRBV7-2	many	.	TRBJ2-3	TGTGCCAGCCAAAGGACAGAGTTTAGCACAGATACGCAGTATTTT	CASQRTEFSTDTQYF
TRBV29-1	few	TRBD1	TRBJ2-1	TGCAGCGTCCCTCCACCCGGGACAGGGGGGAAATATGAGCAGTTCTTC	CSVPPPGTGGKYEQFF
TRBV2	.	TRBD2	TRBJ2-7	TGTGCCAGCCTAGCGGGAGGGAGCTCCTACGAGCAGTACTTC	CASLAGGSSYEQYF